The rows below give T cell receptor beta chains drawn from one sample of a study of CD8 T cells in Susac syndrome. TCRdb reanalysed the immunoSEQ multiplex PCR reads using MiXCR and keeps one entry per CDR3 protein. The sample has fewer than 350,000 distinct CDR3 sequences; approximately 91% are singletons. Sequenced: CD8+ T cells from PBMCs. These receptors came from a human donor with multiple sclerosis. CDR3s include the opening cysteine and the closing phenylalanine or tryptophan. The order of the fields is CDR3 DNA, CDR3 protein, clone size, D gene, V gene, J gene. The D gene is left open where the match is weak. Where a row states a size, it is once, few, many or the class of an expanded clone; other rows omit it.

CDR3nt: TGTGCCACCAGCGCCGCCAGGGGACTAGCCTACAATGAGCAGTTCTTC
CDR3aa: CATSAARGLAYNEQFF
abundance: NA
d_gene: TRBD2
v_gene: TRBV15
j_gene: TRBJ2-1

CDR3nt: TGTGCCAGCAGTTTAGAGGCAGGGGGCAGCTATGGCTACACCTTC
CDR3aa: CASSLEAGGSYGYTF
abundance: NA
d_gene: TRBD1
v_gene: TRBV12-3/TRBV12-4
j_gene: TRBJ1-2

CDR3nt: TGTGCCAGCGGGAAATCAAGAGGTCAAGAGACCCAGTACTTC
CDR3aa: CASGKSRGQETQYF
abundance: NA
d_gene: NA
v_gene: TRBV28
j_gene: TRBJ2-5

CDR3nt: TGTGCCGTCGGGAGCTACGAGCAGTACTTC
CDR3aa: CAVGSYEQYF
abundance: NA
d_gene: NA
v_gene: TRBV3-1
j_gene: TRBJ2-7

CDR3nt: TGTGCCAGCAGCCAAGGTCGGCGGGGCACAGATACGCAGTATTTT
CDR3aa: CASSQGRRGTDTQYF
abundance: NA
d_gene: NA
v_gene: TRBV14
j_gene: TRBJ2-3

CDR3nt: TGCGCCAGCAGGCCGTACTGGGCGGGACCAATAAACACCGGGGAGCTGTTTTTT
CDR3aa: CASRPYWAGPINTGELFF
abundance: NA
d_gene: NA
v_gene: TRBV4-3
j_gene: TRBJ2-2

CDR3nt: TGCAGTGCTAGAGATTGGCACAGGGGGGCCGGGGAGCTGTTTTTT
CDR3aa: CSARDWHRGAGELFF
abundance: once
d_gene: TRBD1
v_gene: TRBV20-1
j_gene: TRBJ2-2

CDR3nt: TGCGCCAGCAGCCAGACGACGCTTGGGACGGATACGCAGTATTTT
CDR3aa: CASSQTTLGTDTQYF
abundance: NA
d_gene: NA
v_gene: TRBV4-1
j_gene: TRBJ2-3

CDR3nt: TGCAGCGCAGGCGAGGGCGTCAGGGGCCCACTCGGCGGGGGCTACACCTTC
CDR3aa: CSAGEGVRGPLGGGYTF
abundance: NA
d_gene: NA
v_gene: TRBV29-1
j_gene: TRBJ1-2

CDR3nt: TGTGCCAGCAGTTTAGGCGACCGAGACACAGATACGCAGTATTTT
CDR3aa: CASSLGDRDTDTQYF
abundance: NA
d_gene: NA
v_gene: TRBV12-3/TRBV12-4
j_gene: TRBJ2-3

CDR3nt: TGCAGCGTTGAAGACAGGCGGCAGACATATGGCTACACCTTC
CDR3aa: CSVEDRRQTYGYTF
abundance: NA
d_gene: NA
v_gene: TRBV29-1
j_gene: TRBJ1-2

CDR3nt: TGTGCCATCAGGACGGGACTGTTAGAAGAGACCCAGTACTTC
CDR3aa: CAIRTGLLEETQYF
abundance: NA
d_gene: NA
v_gene: TRBV10-3
j_gene: TRBJ2-5

CDR3nt: TGTGCCAGCAGCTTGGGCCTCCAAGAAGCTTTCTTT
CDR3aa: CASSLGLQEAFF
abundance: NA
d_gene: NA
v_gene: TRBV5-4
j_gene: TRBJ1-1